The clone carrying this T cell receptor (beta chain) has a single count. Its target is not known. This specimen comes from a study of T cells in localized non-small cell lung cancer. This CDR3 is 13 amino acids long. With 6 bases removed from V and 0 bases from J, the gap between germline ends came to 9 bases. Germline V gene lookup returns CDR1 MNHEY and CDR2 SMNVEV (reference sequence). Study outcomes and limitations: When the top 100 tumor clones were examined, a median around 61 of them also appeared in the adjacent lung, which was paired and uninvolved. A denser population of T cells in blood accompanied longer overall survival. Peak T cell clonality was found in uninvolved adjacent lung, exceeding tumor.

Profiled with immunoSEQ multiplex PCR; TCRdb holds only in-frame clones, not every one. The repertoire holds around 35,000 clones, with around 93% as singletons. This receptor was obtained from a female donor over 55 with stage II lung adenocarcinoma. The chain has TRBV27 and TRBJ2-7, with a tentative D call TRBD2 (6 bases). Here the sequenced sample was peripheral blood mononuclear cells, taken before any cancer treatment. CDR3: CASRGDSSYEQYF. The CDR3 DNA reads as TGTGCCAGCAGGGGGGACTCCTCCTACGAGCAGTACTTC.